The 8 T cell receptor beta chains below come from one sample, sequenced in a study of blood T cell repertoires in COVID-19 (dated by TCRdb to between 2020 and 2021). The library was made by the immunoSEQ multiplex PCR assay. This is the immuneACCESS table as TCRdb keeps it, with only in-frame sequences that have V and J called. A part of the clones is gone; compared with another copy, unresolved V genes explain less than half, and the rest is unexplained. For this sample the table gives around 98,000 clones, of which more than 60% were detected only once. The ten largest account for roughly a quarter of the sample. The sequenced sample consisted of peripheral blood. The receptors were sampled from an older man with acute or convalescent COVID-19.

The CDR3 spells CAISEGREANQPQHF. The CDR3 bases are TGTGCCATCAGTGAAGGGAGAGAGGCTAATCAGCCCCAGCATTTT. The genes are TRBV10-3 and TRBJ1-5; no definite D call. CDR1 and CDR2 from the germline V gene are ENHRY and SYGVKD. The V end lost 3 bases, the J end lost 4 bases, and 13 bases lay between the germline ends. The CDR3 is 15 residues long.

This clone was found a few times. The CDR3: CASSLGMSGELFF. CDR3 in DNA: TGTGCCAGCAGCTTGGGTATGAGCGGGGAGCTGTTTTTT. V and J are TRBV5-6 and TRBJ2-2; D call uncertain. V was cut by 0 bases and J by 7 bases, with 7 bases left in between. CDR1 SGHDT and CDR2 YYEEEE come from the germline V gene. The CDR3 is made up of 13 amino acids.

This rearrangement joins TRBV6-5 to TRBJ2-2; maybe TRBD2 (5 bases). CDR3 length: 15 amino acids. Germline CDR1 reads MNHEY; CDR2 reads SVGAGI. V lost 7 bases to trimming and J lost 1 base, with 13 bases between them. For the CDR3, the DNA is TGTGCCAGCATGATCCAGAGCGGGAACACCGGGGAGCTGTTTTTT. As protein: CASMIQSGNTGELFF.

The V call is TRBV5-4, the J call TRBJ2-2; 12 nucleotides align to TRBD2. V shed 5 bases and J 4 bases; nucleotides not matched to a gene: 3. Germline-derived CDR1 and CDR2 are SGHNT and YYREEE (reference sequence). The CDR3 loop spans 15 amino acids. This chain's CDR3 is CASRGLAGGTGELFF. The CDR3 DNA follows: TGTGCCAGCAGGGGACTAGCGGGCGGCACCGGGGAGCTGTTTTTT.

The CDR3 nucleotides are TGTGCCAGCAGCTCCCTCCGGACTAGCGGGAGACCCTACGAGCAGTACTTC. It is translated as CASSSLRTSGRPYEQYF. The chain joins TRBV11-2 to TRBJ2-7, with 13 nucleotides matching TRBD2. CDR1 is SGHAT, CDR2 FQNNGV, per germline. V trimming: 4 bases; J trimming: 2 bases; junction bases outside the gene matches: 8. The CDR3 is 17 amino acids. Combining the CDR3 with reference TRBV11-2 and TRBJ2-7 gives the whole variable domain EAGVAQSPRYKIIEKRQSVAFWCNPISGHATLYWYQQILGQGPKLLIQFQNNGVVDDSQLPKDRFSAERLKGVDSTLKIQPAKLEDSAVYLCASSSLRTSGRPYEQYFGPGTRLTVT.

This clone is a singleton in its sample. The rearrangement links TRBV18 to TRBJ1-4; 9 bases match TRBD1. CDR1 and CDR2 from the germline V gene are KGHSH and LQKENI. CDR3 length equals 15 residues. V lost 2 bases to trimming and J lost 5 bases; unmatched junction nucleotides: 3. This chain's CDR3 is CASSPETGGNEKLFF. In nucleotides, the CDR3 is TGTGCCAGCTCACCAGAGACAGGGGGGAATGAAAAACTGTTTTTT.

This clone was counted only a few times. J is TRBJ2-2 and V is TRBV27; D might be TRBD2 (5 bases). Trimming removed 6 bases at V and 4 bases at J, with 15 bases between. Germline CDR1 reads MNHEY; CDR2 reads SMNVEV (reference sequence). The CDR3 is made up of 15 amino acids. CDR3 in amino acids: CASSLDSLITGELFF. CDR3 in DNA: TGTGCCAGCAGCCTGGACTCTTTGATCACCGGGGAGCTGTTTTTT.

This clone was observed a few times. The V and J genes are TRBV28 and TRBJ1-2; 8 positions match TRBD1. The CDR3 is 16 residues long. V shed 7 bases, J shed 4 bases, and the junction held 14 bases outside the gene matches. Germline V gene data show CDR1 as MDHEN and CDR2 as SYDVKM. The DNA of the CDR3 is TGTGCCAGCACCCTATCCCCTTCAGGGGGCCTCTATGGCTACACCTTC. Protein product: CASTLSPSGGLYGYTF.